A selection of T cell receptor beta chains follows, all from one sample in a study of T cell repertoires in cytomegalovirus infection. TCRdb processed the reads anew with MiXCR; each CDR3 protein has one entry. The sample has approximately 180,000 distinct CDR3 sequences, approximately 18% seen once. Material for sequencing was CD8+ T cells from PBMCs. Every receptor here comes from a human donor in good health (CMV status not recorded). Some clones in this sample may be carry-over from other donors' samples. Each CDR3 is given with its conserved first and last residue. D genes are given only for firm matches. Size tells how often a clone was seen (once, few, many) or the class of an expanded clone, and some rows leave it out.

>TRBV7-9|TRBJ1-2|TRBD1|few
CAGSPRDRANYGYTF
TGTGCCGGCAGCCCGAGGGACAGGGCCAACTATGGCTACACCTTC
>TRBV7-2|TRBJ1-4|TRBD1|.
CASSLTGGSNEKLFF
TGTGCCAGCAGCTTAACAGGGGGGTCTAATGAAAAACTGTTTTTT
>TRBV7-2|TRBJ2-3|.|many
CASSFPFGVSTDTQYF
TGTGCCAGCAGCTTTCCGTTCGGGGTTAGCACAGATACGCAGTATTTT
>TRBV4-3|TRBJ1-2|.|.
CASSPRTEYLYGYTF
TGCGCCAGCAGCCCCCGGACAGAGTACCTCTATGGCTACACCTTC
>TRBV7-8|TRBJ2-4|.|many
CASSSQTSIGWAKNIQYF
TGTGCCAGCAGCTCACAAACCTCGATCGGGTGGGCCAAAAACATTCAGTACTTC
>TRBV29-1|TRBJ2-7|.|.
CSVEGFGYEQYF
TGCAGCGTTGAGGGGTTTGGCTACGAGCAGTACTTC
>TRBV10-1|TRBJ1-2|.|.
CASSPGTGATYGYTF
TGCGCCAGCAGCCCGGGTACGGGGGCCACCTATGGCTACACCTTC
>TRBV28|TRBJ1-6|TRBD1|few
CASSWIQGKNSPLHF
TGTGCCAGCAGTTGGATACAGGGGAAGAATTCACCCCTCCACTTT
>TRBV20-1|TRBJ1-5|.|few
CSARQVPDSYSNQPQHF
TGCAGTGCTAGACAAGTCCCAGACAGCTATAGCAATCAGCCCCAGCATTTT
>TRBV7-2|TRBJ2-7|TRBD2|few
CASSRGDKRGGYEQYF
TGTGCCAGCAGCAGAGGAGATAAGCGGGGGGGATACGAGCAGTACTTC
>TRBV4-3|TRBJ1-6|.|few
CASSYGTNNSPLHF
TGCGCCAGCAGCTACGGGACAAATAATTCACCCCTCCACTTT
>TRBV6-2/TRBV6-3|TRBJ2-3|.|.
CATEEHADTQYF
TGTGCCACCGAAGAGCATGCAGATACGCAGTATTTT